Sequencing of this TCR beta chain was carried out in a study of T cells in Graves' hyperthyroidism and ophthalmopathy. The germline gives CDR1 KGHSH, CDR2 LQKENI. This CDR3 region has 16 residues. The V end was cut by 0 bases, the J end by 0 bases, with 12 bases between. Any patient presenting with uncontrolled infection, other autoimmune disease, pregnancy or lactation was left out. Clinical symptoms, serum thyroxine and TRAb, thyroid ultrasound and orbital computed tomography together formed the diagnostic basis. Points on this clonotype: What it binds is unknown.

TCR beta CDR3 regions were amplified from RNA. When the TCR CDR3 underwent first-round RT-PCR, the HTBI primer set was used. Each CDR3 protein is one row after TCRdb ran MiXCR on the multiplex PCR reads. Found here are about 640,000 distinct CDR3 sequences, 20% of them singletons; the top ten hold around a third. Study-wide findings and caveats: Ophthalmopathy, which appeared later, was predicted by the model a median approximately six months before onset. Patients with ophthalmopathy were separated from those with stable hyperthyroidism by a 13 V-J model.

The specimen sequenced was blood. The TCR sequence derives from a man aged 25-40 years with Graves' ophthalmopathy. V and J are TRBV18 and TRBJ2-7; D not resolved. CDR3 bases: TGTGCCAGCTCACCACCGTCGAGAGTCAACTCCTACGAGCAGTACTTC. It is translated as CASSPPSRVNSYEQYF.